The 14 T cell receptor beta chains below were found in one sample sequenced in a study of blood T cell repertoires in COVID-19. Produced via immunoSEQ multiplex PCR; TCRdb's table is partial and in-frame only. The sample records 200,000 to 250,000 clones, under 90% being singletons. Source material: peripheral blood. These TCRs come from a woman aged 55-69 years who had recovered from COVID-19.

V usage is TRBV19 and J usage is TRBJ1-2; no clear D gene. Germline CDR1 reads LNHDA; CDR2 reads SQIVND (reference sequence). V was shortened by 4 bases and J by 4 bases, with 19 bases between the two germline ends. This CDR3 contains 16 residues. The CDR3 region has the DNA TGTGCCAGTAGTACGGCCGCTTCTCGGGTCGTCTATGGCTACACCTTC. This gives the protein CASSTAASRVVYGYTF.

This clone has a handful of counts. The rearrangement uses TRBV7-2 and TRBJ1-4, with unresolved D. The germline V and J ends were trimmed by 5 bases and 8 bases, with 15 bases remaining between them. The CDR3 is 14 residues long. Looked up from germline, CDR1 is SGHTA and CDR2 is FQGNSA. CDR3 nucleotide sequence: TGTGCCAGCAGCCGCGGCGGGGTCGGCGAAAAACTGTTTTTT. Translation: CASSRGGVGEKLFF.

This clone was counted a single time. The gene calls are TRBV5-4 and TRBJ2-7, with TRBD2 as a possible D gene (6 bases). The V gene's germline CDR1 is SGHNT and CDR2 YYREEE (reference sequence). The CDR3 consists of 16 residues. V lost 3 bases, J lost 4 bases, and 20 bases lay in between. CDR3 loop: CASSSRFGRGGYEQYF. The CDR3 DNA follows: TGTGCCAGCAGCTCCCGGTTTGGGCGGGGCGGGTACGAGCAGTACTTC.

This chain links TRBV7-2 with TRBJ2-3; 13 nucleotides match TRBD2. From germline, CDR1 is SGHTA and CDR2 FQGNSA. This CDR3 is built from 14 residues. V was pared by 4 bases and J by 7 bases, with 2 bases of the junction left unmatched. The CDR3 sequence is CASSSGLAGHTQYF. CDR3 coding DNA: TGTGCCAGCAGCTCGGGACTAGCGGGGCATACGCAGTATTTT. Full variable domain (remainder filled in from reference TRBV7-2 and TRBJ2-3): GAGVSQSPSNKVTEKGKDVELRCDPISGHTALYWYRQSLGQGLEFLIYFQGNSAPDKSGLPSDRFSAERTGGSVSTLTIQRTQQEDSAVYLCASSSGLAGHTQYFGPGTRLTVL.

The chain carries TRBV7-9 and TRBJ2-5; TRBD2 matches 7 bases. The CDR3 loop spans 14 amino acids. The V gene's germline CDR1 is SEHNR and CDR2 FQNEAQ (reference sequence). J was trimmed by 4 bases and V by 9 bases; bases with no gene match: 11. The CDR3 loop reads CASRQEASGETQYF. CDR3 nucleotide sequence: TGTGCCAGTCGACAAGAGGCTAGCGGAGAGACCCAGTACTTC.

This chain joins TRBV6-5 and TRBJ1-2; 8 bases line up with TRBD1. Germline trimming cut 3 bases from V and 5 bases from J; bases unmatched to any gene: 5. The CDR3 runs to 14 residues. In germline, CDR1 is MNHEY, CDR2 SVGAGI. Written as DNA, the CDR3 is TGTGCCAGCAGTTATGCCGGGACAGGATATGGCTACACCTTC. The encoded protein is CASSYAGTGYGYTF.

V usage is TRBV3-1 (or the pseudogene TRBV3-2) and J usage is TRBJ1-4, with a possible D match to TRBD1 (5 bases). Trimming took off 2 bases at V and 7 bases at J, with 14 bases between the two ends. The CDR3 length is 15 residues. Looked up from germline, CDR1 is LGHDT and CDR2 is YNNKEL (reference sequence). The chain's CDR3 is CASSQKEGLVEKLFF. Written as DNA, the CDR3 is TGTGCCAGCAGCCAAAAGGAGGGGCTTGTTGAAAAACTGTTTTTT.

The CDR3 protein is CASSLAGANEKLFF. The DNA of the CDR3 is TGTGCCAGCAGCCTAGCGGGGGCTAATGAAAAACTGTTTTTT. This chain links TRBV27 with TRBJ1-4, with D perhaps TRBD1 (5 bases). V was clipped by 6 bases and J by 3 bases, with 11 bases between them. CDR1 and CDR2 (germline): MNHEY, SMNVEV (reference sequence). The CDR3 has 14 amino acids.

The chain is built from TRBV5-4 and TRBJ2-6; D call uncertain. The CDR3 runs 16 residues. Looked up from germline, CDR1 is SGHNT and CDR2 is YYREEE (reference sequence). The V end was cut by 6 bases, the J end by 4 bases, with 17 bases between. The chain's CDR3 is CASKPGGLQGANVLTF. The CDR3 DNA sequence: TGTGCCAGCAAACCGGGTGGTCTACAAGGGGCCAACGTCCTGACTTTC.

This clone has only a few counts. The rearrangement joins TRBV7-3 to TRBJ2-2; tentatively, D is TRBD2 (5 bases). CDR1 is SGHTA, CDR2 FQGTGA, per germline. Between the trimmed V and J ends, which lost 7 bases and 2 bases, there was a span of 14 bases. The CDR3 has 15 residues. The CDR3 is CASTPGGRNTGELFF. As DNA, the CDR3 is TGTGCCAGCACCCCTGGCGGGCGAAACACCGGGGAGCTGTTTTTT.

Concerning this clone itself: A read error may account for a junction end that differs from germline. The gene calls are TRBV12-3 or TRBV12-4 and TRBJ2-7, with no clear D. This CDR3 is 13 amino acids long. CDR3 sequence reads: CASSFARSYEQHF. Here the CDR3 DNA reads TGTGCCAGCAGTTTCGCCAGGTCCTACGAGCAGCACTTC.

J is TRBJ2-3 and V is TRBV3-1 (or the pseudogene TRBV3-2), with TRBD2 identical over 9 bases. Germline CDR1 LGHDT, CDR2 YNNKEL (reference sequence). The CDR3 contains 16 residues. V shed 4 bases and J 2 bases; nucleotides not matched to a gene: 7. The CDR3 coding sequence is TGTGCCAGCAGCCCCGCTAGCGGGGAAACCACAGATACGCAGTATTTT. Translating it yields CASSPASGETTDTQYF.

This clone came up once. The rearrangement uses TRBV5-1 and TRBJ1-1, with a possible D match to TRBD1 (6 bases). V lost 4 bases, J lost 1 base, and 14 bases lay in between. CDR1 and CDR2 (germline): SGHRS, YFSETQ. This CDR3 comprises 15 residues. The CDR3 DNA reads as TGCGCCAGCAGCCAAGCAGGGGCCCAGAACACTGAAGCTTTCTTT. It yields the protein CASSQAGAQNTEAFF.

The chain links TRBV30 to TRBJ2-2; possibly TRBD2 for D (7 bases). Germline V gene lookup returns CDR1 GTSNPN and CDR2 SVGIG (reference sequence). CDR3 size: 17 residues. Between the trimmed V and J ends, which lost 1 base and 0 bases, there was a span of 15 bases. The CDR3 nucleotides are TGTGCCTGGAGTGGTGACTCGGGGGGCGCGAACACCGGGGAGCTGTTTTTT. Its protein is CAWSGDSGGANTGELFF.